These 7 T cell receptor beta chains share one sample of origin, sequenced in a study of blood T cell repertoires in COVID-19. TCRdb keeps only in-frame clones here, not all; method: immunoSEQ multiplex PCR. Among over 120,000 clones listed, roughly 86% were seen once. Source material: peripheral blood. All receptors derive from a woman aged 50 to 60 with acute or convalescent COVID-19.

In its sample, this clone was seen once. The chain combines TRBV15 with TRBJ2-2; D gene unclear. The CDR3 runs 13 residues. Trimming cost V 3 bases and J 6 bases, with 8 bases left between them. Germline V gene data show CDR1 as LNHNV and CDR2 as YYDKDF (reference sequence). Written as DNA, the CDR3 is TGTGCCACCAGCAGTTCCACAGCCGGGGAGCTGTTTTTT. This sequence encodes CATSSSTAGELFF.

V gene TRBV7-3 combines with J gene TRBJ2-3; TRBD2 matches at 8 bases. Unmatched junction bases numbered 14, after V lost 5 bases and J lost 4 bases. Germline loops: CDR1 SGHTA, CDR2 FQGTGA. This CDR3 is 17 amino acids long. The CDR3 is CASSPGTSWGWADTQYF. DNA of the CDR3: TGTGCCAGCAGCCCCGGGACTAGTTGGGGTTGGGCAGATACGCAGTATTTT.

This clone was seen only once. The V and J genes are TRBV11-2 and TRBJ1-1; D possibly corresponds to TRBD1 (5 bases). The CDR3 extends over 15 amino acids. V was shortened by 2 bases and J by 3 bases, with 13 bases between the two germline ends. Germline-derived CDR1 and CDR2 are SGHAT and FQNNGV. In nucleotides, the CDR3 is TGTGCCAGCAGCTTAATGGGGCGACGGGACACTGAAGCTTTCTTT. It is translated as CASSLMGRRDTEAFF.

V is TRBV19 and J is TRBJ2-1; D perhaps matches TRBD2 (7 bases). This CDR3 region has 13 residues. CDR1 and CDR2 (germline): LNHDA, SQIVND (reference sequence). Trimming removed 6 bases from V and 6 bases from J, with 12 bases in between. In DNA, the CDR3 is TGTGCCAGTAGCCAAGGGGGGGTCAATGAGCAGTTCTTC. It codes for CASSQGGVNEQFF.

Written as DNA, the CDR3 is TGCGCCAGCAGCCCTGGACAGGTAGCAGATACGCAGTATTTT. It is translated as CASSPGQVADTQYF. This chain connects TRBV5-1 to TRBJ2-3, with TRBD1 identical over 7 bases. The CDR3 is made up of 14 amino acids. In germline, CDR1 is SGHRS, CDR2 YFSETQ. After removal of 4 bases from V and 4 bases from J, the junction contained 6 bases not matched to a gene.

This clone was detected a few times. The chain recombines TRBV6-5 with TRBJ1-5, with D tentatively TRBD1 (5 bases). The CDR3 contains 15 residues. V dropped 5 bases and J dropped 0 bases, with 11 bases sitting between them. CDR1 and CDR2 from the germline V gene are MNHEY and SVGAGI. The chain's CDR3 is CASSSRAISNQPQHF. In DNA, the CDR3 is TGTGCCAGCAGTAGCAGGGCGATTAGCAATCAGCCCCAGCATTTT.

The chain joins TRBV27 to TRBJ1-2; D call uncertain. V was cut by 5 bases and J by 8 bases, with 15 bases left in between. This CDR3 is 13 amino acids long. The germline CDR1 and CDR2 sequences are MNHEY and SMNVEV (reference sequence). CDR3 nucleotides: TGTGCCAGCAGTCTCTCAATAGCGCAGGGCTACACCTTC. Its protein product is CASSLSIAQGYTF.